The 19 T cell receptor beta chains reported below all come from one sample, sequenced in a study of T cells in Graves' hyperthyroidism and ophthalmopathy. It was RNA transcripts that yielded the amplified TCR beta CDR3 regions. First-round RT-PCR of the TCR CDR3 relied on the HTBI primer set. In TCRdb, the multiplex PCR reads were re-called with MiXCR into one record per CDR3 protein. The sample gives about 410,000 distinct CDR3 sequences, approximately 14% of which show up once; roughly an eighth is in the top ten. Sequenced input: blood. Receptors were obtained from a man between 18 and 35 years old with Graves' ophthalmopathy.

V and J are TRBV5-1 and TRBJ2-7; TRBD2 might be the D (6 bases). The V gene's germline CDR1 is SGHRS and CDR2 YFSETQ. V was pared by 0 bases and J by 5 bases, with 9 bases between. CDR3 length: 13 residues. CDR3 sequence: CASSLGRDDEQYF. CDR3 DNA: TGCGCCAGCAGCTTGGGGCGGGACGACGAGCAGTACTTC.

This clonotype was counted between two and nine times. This chain uses TRBV3-1 with TRBJ1-6; 8 positions match TRBD1. V lost 1 base to trimming and J lost 9 bases; unmatched junction nucleotides: 8. The CDR3 extends over 16 amino acids. Per the germline V gene, CDR1 is LGHDT and CDR2 is YNNKEL (reference sequence). The CDR3 reads CASSQGSGGAGSPLHF. DNA of the CDR3: TGTGCCAGCAGCCAAGGTTCAGGGGGCGCAGGTTCACCCCTCCACTTT.

As for this clonotype: Since a much larger clone is just one base distant, this may be a read error. The CDR3 nucleotides are TGTGCCAGCGCAGGACCGGCGAGCTCTGGAAACACCATATATTTT. Its protein product is CASAGPASSGNTIYF. This chain connects TRBV12-3 or TRBV12-4 to TRBJ1-3; D call uncertain. This CDR3 has 15 amino acids. Trimming removed 8 bases at V and 0 bases at J, with 14 bases between.

This clonotype was observed at least ten times. This rearrangement joins TRBV5-1 to TRBJ1-2; D uncertain. The germline gives CDR1 SGHRS, CDR2 YFSETQ. The V and J ends lost 0 bases and 4 bases respectively, with 7 bases between them. This CDR3 is 13 amino acids long. The CDR3 bases are TGCGCCAGCAGCTTGGGAGAGAGCTATGGCTACACCTTC. Its protein is CASSLGESYGYTF.

The chain combines TRBV19 with TRBJ1-1, with a possible D match to TRBD1 (6 bases). The CDR3 extends over 13 amino acids. Trimming cost V 10 bases and J 2 bases, with 14 bases left between them. CDR1 and CDR2 from the germline V gene are LNHDA and SQIVND (reference sequence). The CDR3 DNA follows: TGTGCCACCTCTGACAGGAAAAACACTGAAGCTTTCTTT. Its translation is CATSDRKNTEAFF.

The chain employs TRBV5-6 and TRBJ2-1; possibly TRBD2 for D (5 bases). Per germline, CDR1 SGHDT and CDR2 YYEEEE. CDR3 length: 13 residues. Trimming left V 3 bases short and J 9 bases short, with 13 bases between. CDR3 bases: TGTGCCAGCAGCTCCCTGATGAGGGTTGAGCAGTTCTTC. Encoded protein: CASSSLMRVEQFF. Based on the CDR3 plus reference TRBV5-6 and TRBJ2-1, the full variable domain is DAGVTQSPTHLIKTRGQQVTLRCSPKSGHDTVSWYQQALGQGPQFIFQYYEEEERQRGNFPDRFSGHQFPNYSSELNVNALLLGDSALYLCASSSLMRVEQFFGPGTRLTVL.

This clonotype was seen ten or more times. V gene TRBV5-1 combines with J gene TRBJ2-1, with TRBD2 matching over 10 bases. J was trimmed by 14 bases and V by 3 bases; bases with no gene match: 8. The CDR3 has 13 residues. CDR1 and CDR2 from the germline V gene are SGHRS and YFSETQ. CDR3: CASSSTSGIGKFF. The CDR3 coding sequence is TGCGCCAGCAGCTCCACTAGCGGGATAGGGAAGTTCTTC. Variable domain in full (rest from reference TRBV5-1 and TRBJ2-1): KAGVTQTPRYLIKTRGQQVTLSCSPISGHRSVSWYQQTPGQGLQFLFEYFSETQRNKGNFPGRFSGRQFSNSRSEMNVSTLELGDSALYLCASSSTSGIGKFFGPGTRLTVL.

The CDR3 nucleotides read TGTGCCAGCAGCCAAGGACAGGGGGACACTGAAGCTTTCTTT. It yields the protein CASSQGQGDTEAFF. The chain has TRBV3-1 and TRBJ1-1; 9 nucleotides align to TRBD1. Germline loops: CDR1 LGHDT, CDR2 YNNKEL (reference sequence). CDR3 length: 14 amino acids. V gave up 1 base and J gave up 3 bases; unmatched junction bases: 0.

The chain is built from TRBV10-3 and TRBJ1-1; 9 nucleotides agree with TRBD1. Trimming at V came to 5 bases and at J to 5 bases, leaving 6 bases not matched to a gene. Germline CDR1 and CDR2: ENHRY and SYGVKD. The CDR3 spans 14 residues. The CDR3 DNA reads TGTGCCATCAGTCCCGGGACAGGGTATACTGAAGCTTTCTTT. Protein: CAISPGTGYTEAFF.

This clonotype has a count of ten or more. In DNA form, the CDR3 reads TGTGCCAGCAACGATCGGGGGGGTATGAACACTGAAGCTTTCTTT. Translating it yields CASNDRGGMNTEAFF. The chain carries TRBV6-1 and TRBJ1-1; possibly TRBD1 for D (5 bases). The germline V and J ends were trimmed by 7 bases and 0 bases, with 15 bases remaining between them. Germline assignment: CDR1 MNHNS and CDR2 SASEGT. This CDR3 contains 15 residues.

This clonotype was seen only a few times. V and J are TRBV19 and TRBJ2-7; the match to TRBD1 covers 7 bases. Germline-derived CDR1 and CDR2 are LNHDA and SQIVND (reference sequence). After removal of 6 bases from V and 6 bases from J, the junction contained 11 bases not matched to a gene. The CDR3 runs to 14 residues. This CDR3 is CASSGETGFSEQYF. As DNA, the CDR3 is TGTGCCAGTAGCGGCGAGACAGGGTTCAGCGAGCAGTACTTC.

This clonotype was found many times. The chain combines TRBV11-3 with TRBJ2-7, with TRBD1 matching 7 bases. The V gene's germline CDR1 is SGHNT and CDR2 YENEEA. The CDR3 extends over 14 amino acids. J lost 5 bases, V lost 1 base, and 5 bases had no gene match. In DNA, the CDR3 is TGTGCCAGCAGCTTAGTAGAACAGGGGCACGAGCAGTACTTC. This codes for CASSLVEQGHEQYF.

In its sample, this clonotype was seen a few times. The CDR3 region is CASGGQPYNEQFF. CDR3 nucleotides: TGTGCCAGTGGGGGACAGCCTTACAATGAGCAGTTCTTC. The chain uses TRBV19 and TRBJ2-1; 7 nucleotides align to TRBD1. The V gene end was trimmed by 8 bases and the J gene end by 4 bases; junction bases not matched to a gene: 5. The CDR3 is made up of 13 amino acids. Germline V lookup: CDR1 LNHDA, CDR2 SQIVND (reference sequence).

This rearrangement joins TRBV7-2 to TRBJ1-1, with D unclear. Trimming cost V 6 bases and J 4 bases, with 12 bases left between them. Germline CDR1 SGHTA, CDR2 FQGNSA. This CDR3 contains 13 residues. The CDR3 DNA follows: TGTGCCAGCAGTTATACTCGGGGCACTGAAGCTTTCTTT. This gives the protein CASSYTRGTEAFF.

The rearrangement links TRBV27 to TRBJ2-2; the D is unclear. Germline assignment: CDR1 MNHEY and CDR2 SMNVEV (reference sequence). Trimming removed 4 bases at V and 4 bases at J, with 7 bases between. The CDR3 extends over 13 amino acids. CDR3 nucleotides: TGTGCCAGCAGTTGGCAGGCCACCGGGGAGCTGTTTTTT. This sequence encodes CASSWQATGELFF.

This chain links TRBV3-1 with TRBJ1-1; D is uncertain. The CDR3 is 15 amino acids. Germline V gene lookup returns CDR1 LGHDT and CDR2 YNNKEL (reference sequence). The V end was cut by 7 bases, the J end by 4 bases, with 19 bases between. The CDR3 sequence is CASKTGVMSSTEAFF. DNA for the CDR3: TGTGCCAGCAAAACGGGTGTTATGAGTTCCACTGAAGCTTTCTTT.

This clonotype showed up many times. The chain links TRBV13 to TRBJ2-7; perhaps TRBD1 as D (6 bases). The V end lost 2 bases, the J end lost 3 bases, and 11 bases lay between the germline ends. Germline assignment: CDR1 PRHDT and CDR2 FYEKMQ (reference sequence). The CDR3 contains 14 residues. In DNA, the CDR3 is TGTGCCAGCAGCTTAAGAGGGGGTGACTACGAGCAGTACTTC. Protein sequence: CASSLRGGDYEQYF.

This clonotype was observed many times. This sequence joins TRBV7-9 and TRBJ2-7, with TRBD1 matching over 8 bases. The CDR3 is 15 residues long. The ends lost 5 bases at V and 6 bases at J; junction bases unmatched: 12. The germline CDR1 and CDR2 sequences are SEHNR and FQNEAQ (reference sequence). The CDR3 is CASSPPPGQGSEQYF. The CDR3 DNA is TGTGCCAGCAGCCCCCCCCCTGGACAGGGCAGCGAGCAGTACTTC.

A few counts support this clonotype. The DNA for the CDR3 is TGCGCCAGCAGCGCCTGGACTAGCGGGGGGGCCAGCAAAGGCAGGGAGACCCAGTACTTC. This sequence encodes CASSAWTSGGASKGRETQYF. The chain is built from TRBV5-1 and TRBJ2-5, with TRBD2 matching over 15 bases. This CDR3 is built from 20 residues. Germline V gene data show CDR1 as SGHRS and CDR2 as YFSETQ. V trimming: 4 bases; J trimming: 5 bases; junction bases outside the gene matches: 18.